This passage covers 28 T cell receptor beta chains from one sample sequenced in a study of blood T cells in healthy people across ages. Alongside a J-beta primer mix, a sample-barcoded 5' primer served in a second PCR lasting roughly 6 to 12 cycles. TCRdb called the 5' RACE reads again in MiXCR, with one record for every CDR3 protein. The data show over 1,300,000 distinct CDR3 sequences, around 55% seen once. The material sequenced was blood. These receptors all stem from a man aged 18 to 30 in good health.

The J gene is TRBJ1-5, the V gene TRBV10-3; tentatively, D is TRBD1 (5 bases). Looked up from germline, CDR1 is ENHRY and CDR2 is SYGVKD. The CDR3 runs to 15 residues. Trimming took 2 bases from V and 7 from J, leaving 15 bases between them. CDR3 DNA sequence: TGTGCCATCAGTGAGCCAACAGGCCAAGGACAGCCCCAGCATTTT. Translation: CAISEPTGQGQPQHF.

The chain uses TRBV7-2 and TRBJ2-7, with D maybe TRBD2 (5 bases). The CDR3 totals 14 residues. The V end was cut by 5 bases, the J end by 8 bases, with 19 bases between. The germline CDR1 and CDR2 sequences are SGHTA and FQGNSA. The CDR3 loop reads CASSRGLSPEQQYF. The CDR3 nucleotides are TGTGCCAGCAGCCGAGGACTCTCCCCTGAGCAGCAGTACTTC.

The chain joins TRBV14 to TRBJ2-1; TRBD2 matches at 7 bases. Trimming at V came to 0 bases and at J to 5 bases, leaving 16 bases not matched to a gene. CDR1 and CDR2 from the germline V gene are SGHDN and FVKESK. The CDR3 has 19 residues. CDR3 loop: CASSQDGYGWASGNNEQFF. The CDR3 nucleotides read TGTGCCAGCAGCCAAGATGGTTATGGTTGGGCTAGCGGCAACAATGAGCAGTTCTTC.

This clonotype was counted only a few times. This chain uses TRBV20-1 with TRBJ2-7; no reliable D call. This CDR3 is built from 12 residues. Between the trimmed V and J ends, which lost 3 bases and 5 bases, there was a span of 11 bases. Germline V gene data show CDR1 as DFQATT and CDR2 as SNEGSKA (reference sequence). Written as DNA, the CDR3 is TGCAGTGCTAGGTCCAGTCCCCACGAGCAGTACTTC. Residues: CSARSSPHEQYF.

The chain has TRBV12-3 or TRBV12-4 and TRBJ1-5; D may be TRBD1 (5 bases). The CDR3 totals 16 residues. V was clipped by 5 bases and J by 7 bases, with 21 bases between them. The DNA of the CDR3 is TGTGCCAGCAGTCGATCGGGACTCGGAGTAGAACAGCCCCAGCATTTT. It yields the protein CASSRSGLGVEQPQHF.

V is TRBV5-6 and J is TRBJ2-7; D possibly corresponds to TRBD1 (5 bases). Germline assignment: CDR1 SGHDT and CDR2 YYEEEE. The CDR3 covers 13 residues. V was pared by 0 bases and J by 6 bases, with 10 bases between. The CDR3 is CASSLGWGLEQYF. The CDR3 region has the DNA TGTGCCAGCAGCTTGGGGTGGGGCCTCGAGCAGTACTTC. The complete variable domain, with remaining parts taken from reference TRBV5-6 and TRBJ2-7, reads DAGVTQSPTHLIKTRGQQVTLRCSPKSGHDTVSWYQQALGQGPQFIFQYYEEEERQRGNFPDRFSGHQFPNYSSELNVNALLLGDSALYLCASSLGWGLEQYFGPGTRLTVT.

The rearrangement uses TRBV10-3 and TRBJ2-1; TRBD2 aligns across 8 bases. CDR3 length: 12 amino acids. J lost 15 bases, V lost 0 bases, and 4 bases had no gene match. The V gene's germline CDR1 is ENHRY and CDR2 SYGVKD. The CDR3: CAISESSGGLFF. The CDR3, as DNA: TGTGCCATCAGTGAGTCGAGCGGGGGATTGTTCTTC.

The rearrangement joins TRBV24-1 to TRBJ2-4, with D possibly being TRBD2 (5 bases). The last part of the DNA fits TRBJ2-7 better; the J call may be wrong. Per the germline V gene, CDR1 is KGHDR and CDR2 is SFDVKD. The CDR3 loop spans 14 amino acids. CDR3 residues: CATSGYLPGNEQYF. CDR3 bases: TGTGCCACCAGTGGGTACCTCCCGGGGAACGAGCAGTACTTC.

The V call is TRBV5-1, the J call TRBJ1-2, with D possibly TRBD1 on 6 matching bases. V dropped 4 bases and J dropped 0 bases, with 13 bases sitting between them. The CDR3 contains 15 residues. In germline, CDR1 is SGHRS, CDR2 YFSETQ. The DNA of the CDR3 is TGCGCCAGCAGCGGGGGGGCCGTAGCTAACTATGGCTACACCTTC. Its translation: CASSGGAVANYGYTF.

As DNA, the CDR3 is TGTGCCACCAGTGACCCCGGGACGGGTACCGACGAAGCTTTCTTT. Translating gives CATSDPGTGTDEAFF. The rearrangement joins TRBV24-1 to TRBJ1-1, with a tentative D call TRBD1 (5 bases). Between the trimmed V and J ends, which lost 4 bases and 8 bases, there was a span of 19 bases. CDR3 length equals 15 residues. The V gene's germline CDR1 is KGHDR and CDR2 SFDVKD.

The chain carries TRBV9 and TRBJ2-4; TRBD1 might be the D (6 bases). The J call may be in error: the DNA end matches TRBJ2-7 better. CDR3 length equals 12 residues. Germline V gene lookup returns CDR1 SGDLS and CDR2 YYNGEE. The CDR3 bases are TGTGCCAGCAGCCCAGGGGTCCACGAGCAGTACTTC. As protein: CASSPGVHEQYF.

This clonotype has more than one count but fewer than ten. V is TRBV15 and J is TRBJ2-5; unclear D gene. Germline CDR1 and CDR2: LNHNV and YYDKDF (reference sequence). The V gene lost 6 bases and the J gene lost 0 bases, with 11 bases spanning the gap. The CDR3 has 14 residues. As DNA, the CDR3 is TGTGCCACCAGTACACCGCGGAACCAAGAGACCCAGTACTTC. The encoded protein is CATSTPRNQETQYF.

The chain joins TRBV20-1 to TRBJ1-2, with 9 positions matching TRBD1. Germline V gives CDR1 DFQATT, CDR2 SNEGSKA (reference sequence). The CDR3 contains 15 residues. The junction had 12 bases not matched to a gene; V was cut back by 6 bases and J by 4 bases. CDR3 DNA: TGCAGTGCGGCCGAAAGGGGACAGGGAATCTATGGCTACACCTTC. This translates into CSAAERGQGIYGYTF.

The rearrangement joins TRBV29-1 to TRBJ2-2; D is ambiguous. In germline, CDR1 is SQVTM, CDR2 ANQGSEA. The V gene lost 5 bases and the J gene lost 6 bases, with 7 bases spanning the gap. This CDR3 has 11 amino acids. The CDR3 sequence is CSVLFAGELFF. The CDR3 bases are TGCAGCGTTTTGTTTGCCGGGGAGCTGTTTTTT.

This clonotype appeared a single time. The chain carries TRBV4-1 and TRBJ2-1; D is perhaps TRBD2 (5 bases). Germline V gene sequence: CDR1 MGHRA, CDR2 YSYEKL. V lost 3 bases to trimming and J lost 13 bases, with 13 bases between them. This CDR3 spans 12 amino acids. The CDR3 sequence is CASSQPPEEQFF. The CDR3 nucleotides read TGCGCCAGCAGCCAGCCTCCGGAGGAACAGTTCTTC.

The J gene is TRBJ2-3, the V gene TRBV27; D is uncertain. Germline values: CDR1 MNHEY, CDR2 SMNVEV (reference sequence). The germline V and J ends were trimmed by 10 bases and 5 bases, with 13 bases remaining between them. This CDR3 spans 12 amino acids. CDR3 in amino acids: CAIKGAKDTQYF. The DNA for the CDR3 is TGTGCCATTAAGGGTGCGAAAGATACGCAGTATTTT.

V usage is TRBV27 and J usage is TRBJ2-1, with D possibly matching TRBD2 (6 bases). The V end was cut by 6 bases, the J end by 6 bases, with 27 bases between. Germline V gene lookup returns CDR1 MNHEY and CDR2 SMNVEV (reference sequence). This CDR3 is 18 amino acids long. As DNA, the CDR3 is TGTGCCAGCAGCTGGGGAAAAATTAGCGGCCTCCACCCCAATGAGCAGTTCTTC. Translation gives CASSWGKISGLHPNEQFF.

This clonotype was picked up a small number of times. The chain combines TRBV20-1 with TRBJ2-3; 8 bases line up with TRBD1. Germline V gene sequence: CDR1 DFQATT, CDR2 SNEGSKA (reference sequence). With V trimmed by 1 base and J by 1 base, 13 bases remained unmatched. The CDR3 contains 18 residues. CDR3 region: CSARGIGPGTGGTDTQYF. The DNA for the CDR3 is TGCAGTGCTAGAGGTATCGGGCCCGGGACAGGAGGCACAGATACGCAGTATTTT.

The V gene is TRBV29-1, the J gene TRBJ2-5, with D uncertain. Looked up from germline, CDR1 is SQVTM and CDR2 is ANQGSEA. With 7 bases removed from V and 0 bases from J, the gap between germline ends came to 21 bases. The CDR3 sequence is 16 residues long. For the CDR3, the DNA is TGCAGCGCTGATTCCGTTGAGAAACGCTACCAAGAGACCCAGTACTTC. This sequence encodes CSADSVEKRYQETQYF. Full variable domain (remainder filled in from reference TRBV29-1 and TRBJ2-5): SAVISQKPSRDICQRGTSLTIQCQVDSQVTMMFWYRQQPGQSLTLIATANQGSEATYESGFVIDKFPISRPNLTFSTLTVSNMSPEDSSIYLCSADSVEKRYQETQYFGPGTRLLVL.

The chain recombines TRBV2 with TRBJ2-5, with 8 bases identical to TRBD1. Germline lookup yields CDR1 SNHLY and CDR2 FYNNEI. Losses at the gene ends were 2 bases for V and 4 bases for J; bases not matched to a gene: 3. The CDR3 consists of 14 residues. DNA of the CDR3: TGTGCCAGCAGTGAAATACAGGGGGGAGAGACCCAGTACTTC. It specifies CASSEIQGGETQYF.

The rearrangement uses TRBV12-3 or TRBV12-4 and TRBJ2-7; D is possibly TRBD2 (6 bases). The V end was cut by 5 bases, the J end by 7 bases, with 24 bases between. This CDR3 contains 16 residues. The CDR3 nucleotides read TGTGCCAGCAGTCCCTACGGACCAGCGGGTGTTTGGGAGCAGTACTTC. It encodes CASSPYGPAGVWEQYF.

V usage is TRBV27 and J usage is TRBJ1-4, with D possibly matching TRBD1 (6 bases). The germline V and J ends were trimmed by 8 bases and 8 bases, with 15 bases remaining between them. Germline assignment: CDR1 MNHEY and CDR2 SMNVEV (reference sequence). The CDR3 contains 13 residues. The CDR3 DNA sequence: TGTGCCAGCGGATCGGGCACAGGGGAAAAACTGTTTTTT. Translation gives CASGSGTGEKLFF.

The chain recombines TRBV24-1 with TRBJ2-7; D is possibly TRBD2 (6 bases). This CDR3 is built from 14 residues. The V end lost 4 bases, the J end lost 3 bases, and 12 bases lay between the germline ends. Germline lookup yields CDR1 KGHDR and CDR2 SFDVKD. The CDR3, as DNA: TGTGCCACCAGTGACCCGGGGGTCAACTACGAGCAGTACTTC. It yields the protein CATSDPGVNYEQYF.

The chain carries TRBV15 and TRBJ1-2; D is undetermined. CDR3 length equals 11 residues. Germline lookup yields CDR1 LNHNV and CDR2 YYDKDF (reference sequence). The V gene lost 0 bases and the J gene lost 8 bases, with 4 bases spanning the gap. The CDR3 DNA is TGTGCCACCAGCAGAGATGGGGGCTACACCTTC. It codes for CATSRDGGYTF.

This clonotype has a handful of counts. J is TRBJ1-1 and V is TRBV10-1, with no clear D. CDR1 is WNHNN and CDR2 is SYGVQD in the germline V gene (reference sequence). This CDR3 has 14 residues. Trimming removed 4 bases from V and 2 bases from J, with 11 bases in between. The CDR3 loop is CASSAVIANTEAFF. The CDR3 DNA reads as TGCGCCAGCAGTGCAGTCATCGCAAACACTGAAGCTTTCTTT.

The chain's CDR3 is CASSYGGGDRETQYF. The CDR3 DNA sequence: TGTGCCAGCAGTTACGGAGGAGGAGATAGAGAGACCCAGTACTTC. The J gene is TRBJ2-7, the V gene TRBV6-5; D is perhaps TRBD2 (5 bases). The DNA end lines up better with TRBJ2-5; the J call may be wrong. Germline assignment: CDR1 MNHEY and CDR2 SVGAGI. The CDR3 is 15 residues long.

The V and J genes are TRBV20-1 and TRBJ2-4; D possibly corresponds to TRBD1 (6 bases). The J call is uncertain, as TRBJ2-5 better fits the DNA end. CDR3 length equals 13 residues. The germline V gene has CDR1 DFQATT and CDR2 SNEGSKA (reference sequence). The CDR3 reads CSAMAPQGETQYF. In nucleotides, the CDR3 is TGCAGTGCCATGGCCCCACAGGGCGAGACCCAGTACTTC.

The chain recombines TRBV20-1 with TRBJ2-1; D possibly corresponds to TRBD2 (6 bases). The CDR3 loop spans 12 amino acids. The V gene's germline CDR1 is DFQATT and CDR2 SNEGSKA (reference sequence). The CDR3 sequence: CSGDGGFNEQFF. The CDR3 nucleotides read TGCAGCGGGGACGGAGGGTTCAATGAGCAGTTCTTC.